In its sample, the clone carrying this T cell receptor (beta chain) was seen many times. The data stem from a study of T cells in Graves' hyperthyroidism and ophthalmopathy. There were TCR beta CDR3 regions amplified from RNA transcripts. The TCR CDR3 first-round RT-PCR relied on the HTBI primer set. TCRdb fed the multiplex PCR reads into MiXCR, producing one record per CDR3 protein. The table records approximately 520,000 distinct CDR3 sequences, around a quarter of them present only once. Germline V gene lookup returns CDR1 MNHEY and CDR2 SVGAGI. CDR3 size: 14 residues. The V segment lost 10 bases and the J segment 2 bases; nucleotides outside the gene matches: 11.

The genes are TRBV6-5 and TRBJ2-7, with 7 bases identical to TRBD1. Material for sequencing was blood. The origin of this receptor is a woman aged 25-40 years with Graves' ophthalmopathy. The chain's CDR3 is CATKADRLTYEQYF. The CDR3 nucleotides read TGTGCCACTAAGGCGGACAGGCTCACCTACGAGCAGTACTTC.